This T cell receptor beta chain emerged from a study of cytomegalovirus exposure and HLA in healthy donors. PCR amplification relied on 60 Vbeta primers (plus 13 Jbeta primers). The assay was immunoSEQ multiplex PCR, and TCRdb's table has in-frame clones only and misses some. The table shows about 220,000 clones, with over 60% occurring only once. Donors sampled were nominally healthy, though unrecorded immune exposures were likely. This clone was detected only once. The antigen remains unidentified. A junction end diverges from the germline sequence, so it may reflect a read error. Points from the study as a whole: Common viral pathogens seemed to be connected with several of the most significant clusters, according to a later analysis. Among TCR beta chains, those listed as cytomegalovirus-associated numbered fewer than 200.

The sequenced sample consisted of PBMCs. The receptor comes from a man aged 18 to 35 in good health and CMV-seronegative.

For the CDR3, the DNA is TGTGCCTGGAGTGGCGGGACAGGGTCATACTACGCGCAGTACTTC. It encodes CAWSGGTGSYYAQYF. The chain is built from TRBV30 and TRBJ2-7, with 9 bases identical to TRBD1. This CDR3 has 15 amino acids. CDR1 and CDR2 (germline): GTSNPN, SVGIG (reference sequence).